The next 5 T cell receptor beta chains were all read from a single sample in a study of identical twins. In TCRdb, the 5' RACE reads were re-called with MiXCR into one record per CDR3 protein. The sample holds roughly 750,000 distinct CDR3 sequences, 21% seen once. The same specimen was also included in a second study, on T cells expressing NK-cell markers.

The sequencing sample was made of PBMCs. The receptors come from a woman under 30 in good health.

The chain joins TRBV29-1 to TRBJ1-5, with TRBD1 identical over 12 bases. With V trimmed by 7 bases and J by 9 bases, 10 bases remained unmatched. Germline V lookup: CDR1 SQVTM, CDR2 ANQGSEA. The CDR3 spans 14 residues. CDR3 DNA: TGCAGCGCCGGGACAGGGGGCAATGGAGCGCCCCAGCATTTT. It specifies CSAGTGGNGAPQHF.

The table lists this clonotype with a few counts. CDR3 amino acids: CSASSIGQWNTEAFF. For the CDR3, the DNA is TGCAGTGCTAGTTCGATAGGACAGTGGAACACTGAAGCTTTCTTT. This chain connects TRBV20-1 to TRBJ1-1, with D possibly being TRBD1 (6 bases). With 3 bases removed from V and 1 base from J, the gap between germline ends came to 15 bases. CDR1 and CDR2 from the germline V gene are DFQATT and SNEGSKA (reference sequence). The CDR3 spans 15 residues.

This clonotype was detected only a few times. V and J are TRBV20-1 and TRBJ1-1; D might be TRBD1 (5 bases). V lost 3 bases and J 3 bases, leaving 14 bases between the germline ends. Per the germline V gene, CDR1 is DFQATT and CDR2 is SNEGSKA (reference sequence). The CDR3 extends over 14 amino acids. CDR3 in DNA: TGCAGTGCTAGTCGAGCTGGGGCGGACACTGAAGCTTTCTTT. It yields the protein CSASRAGADTEAFF.

The V and J genes are TRBV20-1 and TRBJ1-2; D ambiguous. Per the germline V gene, CDR1 is DFQATT and CDR2 is SNEGSKA (reference sequence). The CDR3 is made up of 14 amino acids. Trimming pared 0 bases from V and 8 bases from J, leaving 16 bases between. CDR3 bases: TGCAGTGCTAGAGATGGGTCCACCGAAAGGGGCTACACCTTC. It yields the protein CSARDGSTERGYTF.

This clonotype was detected a few times. The chain links TRBV20-1 to TRBJ2-1; 8 bases line up with TRBD2. Germline CDR1 and CDR2: DFQATT and SNEGSKA (reference sequence). The CDR3 spans 14 residues. V lost 3 bases and J lost 7; bases outside the gene matches: 8. The CDR3 sequence is CSARLGTSLNEQFF. The CDR3 DNA sequence: TGCAGTGCTAGGCTCGGGACTAGTCTGAATGAGCAGTTCTTC.